The 9 T cell receptor beta chains in this list originate from one sample, sequenced in a study of blood T cells in healthy people across ages. PCR was performed a second time for 7 to 11 cycles using a sample-barcoded 5' primer and a J-beta primer mix. MiXCR, run by TCRdb on the 5' RACE reads, gives a single entry per CDR3 protein. The repertoire holds roughly 800,000 distinct CDR3 sequences, with more than 45% as singletons. Sequencing used blood. These receptors all stem from a man between 25 and 39 years old in good health.

This chain joins TRBV10-3 and TRBJ2-7, with D perhaps matching TRBD2 (6 bases). The ends were cut back, 6 bases at V and 0 bases at J, with 12 bases in the middle. The CDR3 sequence is 14 residues long. Germline V gene lookup returns CDR1 ENHRY and CDR2 SYGVKD. CDR3 sequence: CAISGGGPSYEQYF. The DNA of the CDR3 is TGTGCCATCAGCGGGGGAGGACCCTCCTACGAGCAGTACTTC.

CDR3 in amino acids: CASSKVNSYNEQFF. CDR3 in DNA: TGTGCCAGCTCGAAAGTCAACTCCTACAATGAGCAGTTCTTC. This chain uses TRBV28 with TRBJ2-1; D is ambiguous. Trimming took off 8 bases at V and 0 bases at J, with 11 bases between the two ends. Germline V gene data show CDR1 as MDHEN and CDR2 as SYDVKM. There are 14 residues in the CDR3.

This clonotype was observed a few times. The chain carries TRBV4-1 and TRBJ2-5, with D perhaps TRBD2 (6 bases). CDR1 is MGHRA and CDR2 is YSYEKL in the germline V gene. This CDR3 is 16 amino acids long. Trimming cost V 0 bases and J 6 bases, with 17 bases left between them. The DNA of the CDR3 is TGCGCCAGCAGCCAAGAAACGGCGGGAACGTGGAAGACCCAGTACTTC. Protein product: CASSQETAGTWKTQYF.

This CDR3 is CAWSVWGNNEQFF. The DNA of the CDR3 is TGTGCCTGGAGTGTATGGGGCAACAATGAGCAGTTCTTC. The V gene is TRBV30, the J gene TRBJ2-1; D possibly corresponds to TRBD1 (5 bases). Trimming shortened V by 0 bases and J by 5 bases, and 8 bases separated the two germline ends. The CDR3 extends over 13 amino acids. CDR1 GTSNPN and CDR2 SVGIG come from the germline V gene (reference sequence).

This clonotype was counted a single time. The chain is built from TRBV6-5 and TRBJ2-5; D perhaps matches TRBD2 (6 bases). The CDR3 loop spans 15 amino acids. Trimming pared 0 bases from V and 4 bases from J, leaving 12 bases between. The germline gives CDR1 MNHEY, CDR2 SVGAGI. The CDR3 region is CASSYSGLGTETQYF. DNA for the CDR3: TGTGCCAGCAGTTACTCGGGACTGGGTACAGAGACCCAGTACTTC.

In nucleotides, the CDR3 is TGCGCCAGCAGCCAAGCACCTAGCAGTTCCTACGAGCAGTACTTC. Translating it yields CASSQAPSSSYEQYF. This chain joins TRBV4-1 and TRBJ2-5, with a weak D call TRBD2 (5 bases). The closer fit of TRBJ2-7 to the DNA end suggests the J call may be wrong. The CDR3 spans 15 residues. Germline CDR1 MGHRA, CDR2 YSYEKL.

This chain joins TRBV27 and TRBJ2-2; TRBD1 agrees at 7 bases. Germline loops: CDR1 MNHEY, CDR2 SMNVEV (reference sequence). After removal of 4 bases from V and 4 bases from J, the junction contained 6 bases not matched to a gene. CDR3 length: 15 amino acids. DNA of the CDR3: TGTGCCAGCAGTTATCTAACAGGGGCCACCGGGGAGCTGTTTTTT. Protein: CASSYLTGATGELFF.

There are a few counts of this clonotype. The CDR3 nucleotides read TGTGCCAGCAGCCCCGCGCTAGCGGGGCCTACAGATACGCAGTATTTT. Translation: CASSPALAGPTDTQYF. The V and J genes are TRBV9 and TRBJ2-3; 9 bases are shared with TRBD2. Trimming took 4 bases from V and 3 from J; bases not matched to a gene: 9. Looked up from germline, CDR1 is SGDLS and CDR2 is YYNGEE. The CDR3 is 16 amino acids.

V gene TRBV20-1 combines with J gene TRBJ2-1; TRBD2 agrees at 12 bases. The V segment lost 2 bases and the J segment 13 bases; nucleotides outside the gene matches: 12. There are 15 residues in the CDR3. Germline values: CDR1 DFQATT, CDR2 SNEGSKA (reference sequence). The CDR3 DNA follows: TGCAGTGCTAGATCCCCGACTAGCGGGAGTTTAGACCAGTTCTTC. Its translation: CSARSPTSGSLDQFF.